The entry below gives a single TCR beta chain sequence along with its context. The clone's antigen remains unknown. No base quality values were provided; no much bigger clone lies one nucleotide off. The data are from a study of memory CD4+ T cells and cytomegalovirus serostatus (dated by TCRdb to between 2018 and 2021). With respect to the entire study: The cohort comprised 33 healthy Belgian adults, 9 CMV seropositive and around 25 CMV seronegative. To replicate a published TCR-based CMV serostatus classifier, the study sequenced CD4+ memory TCRbeta repertoires from a Belgian cohort whose cytomegalovirus serostatus was known.

Single viable CD3+CD4+CD8-CD45RO+ cells were sorted as memory CD4+ T cells on a FACSAria II. To determine CMV serostatus, a Roche Elecsys assay was used that detects serum IgG against CMV pp150, pp28, p38 and p52. After thawing, total CD4+ T cells were enriched by positive selection with CD4 magnetic microbeads. The samples came from a different study that was designed specifically to examine the CD4+ T cell memory repertoire. Following standard operating procedures, peripheral blood mononuclear cells were isolated and cryopreserved, while serum was kept at -80 degrees C. The staining relied on CD3-PerCP (BW264/56), CD4-APC (RPA-T4), CD45RO-PE (UCHT1) and CD8-Pacific Orange (3B5) antibodies, and Sytox blue was used to exclude non-viable cells. Summary of the overall study and its limitations: Only CD4+CD45RO+ memory cells were sequenced, in contrast to the original study, in which naive and memory CD4+ and CD8+ populations were covered. On the Belgian cohort, the classifier based on the original framework reached a median bootstrapped AUC of approximately 0.94, with a 95% CI of 0.76-1.00. The results were interpreted as suggesting that the CMV-associated TCR signature is mostly present in the CD4+ memory repertoire. For predicting CMV serostatus, the median bootstrapped AUC was 0.95 using the original framework and roughly 0.92 using a US-trained random forest. Among the 160 or so previously reported CMV-associated TCRbeta sequences, 60 to 70 showed up in the CD4+ memory repertoires, with each one found in between one and five individuals.

Genomic DNA was extracted from sorted cells with the Quick-DNA Microprep Kit. Amplification of TCRbeta DNA was done with the immunoSEQ hsTCRbeta kit, following the protocol from the manufacturer. An Illumina MiSeq instrument was used to sequence the TCRbeta libraries. In the authors' own workflow: Following removal of out-of-frame sequences, around 2.4 million distinct TCRbeta sequences were retained, with an average of roughly 67,000 per individual. Two values were used to score each individual: the count of over 150 previously reported CMV-associated TCRbeta sequences and the total count of productive distinct TCRbeta sequences. A beta-binomial model was reimplemented in Python, and scikit-learn random forests with default parameters were trained on US cohort data. Classifier performance on the Belgian cohort was reported as the median AUC with percentile confidence intervals calculated over 10,000 bootstrap iterations. Imported from immuneACCESS, the table was reduced by TCRdb to in-frame sequences with V and J called. These copies leave out some clones; in studies compared against another copy, an unresolved V gene accounts for under half, and the cause of the remainder is not known. V and J calls plus clone size are reproduced from that table; the DNA served to infer D and trimming. This sample gives about 61,000 clones in total; approximately 78% of them show up just once. The ten biggest clones cover roughly 0.88% of the sample.

Measured from the cysteine to the phenylalanine, the CDR3 is 12 residues long. Only the CDR3 DNA stays, 36 bases, in frame from base 1. The germline V gene (reference sequence) sets CDR1 to MNHNY and CDR2 to SVGAGI. V is shortened by 5 bases, J by 3 bases, and the region joining them spans 4 bases. The rearrangement combines TRBV6-6 with TRBJ2-2; the D gene cannot be resolved reliably. The receptor was derived from an adult in good health and CMV-seronegative. Sequenced material: memory CD4+ T cells from blood. The nucleotide sequence reads TGTGCCAGCAGTCCATACACCGGGGAGCTGTTTTTT. It translates to CASSPYTGELFF.